A single sample gave rise to the 10 T cell receptor beta chains below, sequenced in a study of blood T cell repertoires in COVID-19 (dated by TCRdb to about 2020). Library construction relied on the immunoSEQ multiplex PCR assay. This immuneACCESS table, as held by TCRdb, lists in-frame sequences with V and J called but not all clones. Of the missing ones, under half trace to an unresolved V gene in checked studies; the others have no known cause. For this sample the table gives some 350,000 clones, of which about 90% were detected only once. Approximately 7.3% of the sample is held by the ten biggest clonotypes. The sample taken for sequencing was peripheral blood. The receptors originated from a woman aged 70-85 years with COVID-19, enrolled during active disease.

The rearrangement uses TRBV5-3 and TRBJ1-3; 8 nucleotides line up with TRBD1. TRBV5-3 is an open reading frame whose function is uncertain. The CDR3 spans 19 residues. V was clipped by 5 bases and J by 1 base; unmatched bases: 17. The CDR3 protein is CARSPGDRRDQESGNTIYF. The CDR3 DNA follows: TGTGCCAGAAGTCCCGGGGACAGGAGGGACCAGGAGTCTGGAAACACCATATATTTT.

This sequence joins TRBV7-2 and TRBJ1-2, with D perhaps matching TRBD1 (6 bases). Germline-derived CDR1 and CDR2 are SGHTA and FQGNSA. The germline V and J ends were trimmed by 5 bases and 8 bases, with 15 bases remaining between them. The CDR3 has 13 amino acids. This CDR3 is CASSPPGTRGYTF. The CDR3 DNA reads TGTGCCAGCAGCCCACCCGGGACACGCGGCTACACCTTC. Based on the CDR3 plus reference TRBV7-2 and TRBJ1-2, the full variable domain is GAGVSQSPSNKVTEKGKDVELRCDPISGHTALYWYRQSLGQGLEFLIYFQGNSAPDKSGLPSDRFSAERTGGSVSTLTIQRTQQEDSAVYLCASSPPGTRGYTFGSGTRLTVV.

This clone was seen once. The V call is TRBV4-1, the J call TRBJ2-5; 12 positions match TRBD2. CDR3 length equals 13 residues. CDR1 and CDR2 (germline): MGHRA, YSYEKL. With 7 bases clipped from V and 5 bases from J, the junction kept 2 bases outside the gene matches. The CDR3 region is CASTGLAGETQYF. The CDR3 region has the DNA TGCGCCAGCACCGGACTAGCGGGGGAGACCCAGTACTTC.

A single count supports this clone. This chain's CDR3 is CAWSSRGSGNTIYF. The CDR3 nucleotides are TGTGCCTGGAGTAGCAGGGGCTCTGGAAACACCATATATTTT. The chain has TRBV30 and TRBJ1-3; a weak D match, TRBD1 (6 bases). The CDR3 is made up of 14 amino acids. CDR1 GTSNPN and CDR2 SVGIG come from the germline V gene (reference sequence). V was clipped by 2 bases and J by 0 bases, with 8 bases between them.

The rearrangement links TRBV29-1 to TRBJ1-2, with TRBD1 identical over 7 bases. The CDR3 has 13 amino acids. Germline V CDR1 and CDR2: SQVTM, ANQGSEA. J lost 8 bases, V lost 7 bases, and 13 bases had no gene match. CDR3: CSAGDSSVYGYTF. For the CDR3, the DNA is TGCAGCGCGGGGGACAGTTCGGTCTACGGCTACACCTTC.

This chain connects TRBV6-5 to TRBJ1-1; maybe TRBD1 (5 bases). Trimming took off 11 bases at V and 0 bases at J, with 10 bases between the two ends. Germline CDR1 reads MNHEY; CDR2 reads SVGAGI. CDR3 length: 12 residues. The CDR3 nucleotides read TGTGCCGCGGGACGGTTGAACACTGAAGCTTTCTTT. Amino acid sequence: CAAGRLNTEAFF.

This rearrangement joins TRBV14 to TRBJ1-5; no definite D call. V was clipped by 0 bases and J by 6 bases, with 3 bases between them. CDR3 length: 12 residues. The V gene's germline CDR1 is SGHDN and CDR2 FVKESK. The CDR3 nucleotides are TGTGCCAGCAGCCAAGATCTTCAGCCCCAGCATTTT. It codes for CASSQDLQPQHF.

The chain joins TRBV4-3 to TRBJ2-7, with a weak D call TRBD2 (5 bases). V dropped 4 bases and J dropped 0 bases, with 13 bases sitting between them. This CDR3 has 15 residues. Germline V gene sequence: CDR1 LGHNA, CDR2 YSLEER. CDR3 amino acids: CASSLQEGSSYEQYF. In DNA, the CDR3 is TGCGCCAGCAGCCTCCAAGAGGGAAGCTCCTACGAGCAGTACTTC.

The chain combines TRBV2 with TRBJ1-1; no reliable D call. CDR1 SNHLY and CDR2 FYNNEI come from the germline V gene. This CDR3 region has 11 residues. Trimming removed 7 bases from V and 7 bases from J, with 10 bases in between. CDR3 loop: CASTGGIEAFF. CDR3 nucleotide sequence: TGTGCCAGCACTGGCGGCATTGAAGCTTTCTTT.

The chain carries TRBV5-6 and TRBJ1-5; D possibly corresponds to TRBD1 (5 bases). Germline V CDR1 and CDR2: SGHDT, YYEEEE. The V gene lost 4 bases and the J gene lost 3 bases, with 14 bases spanning the gap. The CDR3 runs 15 residues. The CDR3 DNA is TGTGCCAGCAGCGTTCGAGACAGAGTCAATCAGCCCCAGCATTTT. The encoded protein is CASSVRDRVNQPQHF.